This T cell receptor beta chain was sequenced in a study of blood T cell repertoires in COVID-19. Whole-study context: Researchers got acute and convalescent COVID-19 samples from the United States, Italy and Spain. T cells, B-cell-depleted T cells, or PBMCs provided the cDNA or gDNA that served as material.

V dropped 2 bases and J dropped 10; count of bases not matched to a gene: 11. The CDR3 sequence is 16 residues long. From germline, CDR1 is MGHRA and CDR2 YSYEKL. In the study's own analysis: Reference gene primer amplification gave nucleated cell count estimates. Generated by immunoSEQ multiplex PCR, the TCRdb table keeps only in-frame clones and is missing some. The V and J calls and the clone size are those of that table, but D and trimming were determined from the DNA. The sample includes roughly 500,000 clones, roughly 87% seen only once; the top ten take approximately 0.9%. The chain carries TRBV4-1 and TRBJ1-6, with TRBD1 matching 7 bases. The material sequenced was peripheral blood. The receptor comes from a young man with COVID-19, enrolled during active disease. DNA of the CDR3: TGCGCCAGCAGCCAAATTTCGACAGGGTTAATCTCACCCCTCCACTTT. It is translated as CASSQISTGLISPLHF.